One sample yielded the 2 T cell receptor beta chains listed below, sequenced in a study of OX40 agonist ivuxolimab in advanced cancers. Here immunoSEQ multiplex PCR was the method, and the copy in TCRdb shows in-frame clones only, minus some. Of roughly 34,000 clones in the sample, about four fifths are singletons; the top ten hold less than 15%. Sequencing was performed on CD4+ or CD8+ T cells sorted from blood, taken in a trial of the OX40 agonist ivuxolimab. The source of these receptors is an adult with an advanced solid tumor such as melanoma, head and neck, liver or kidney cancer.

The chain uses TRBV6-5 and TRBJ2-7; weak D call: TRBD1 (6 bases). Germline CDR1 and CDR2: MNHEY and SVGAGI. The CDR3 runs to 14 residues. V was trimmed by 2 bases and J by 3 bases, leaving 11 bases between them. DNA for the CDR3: TGTGCCAGCAGTTACGGGGGCCCACTCTACGAGCAGTACTTC. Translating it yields CASSYGGPLYEQYF.

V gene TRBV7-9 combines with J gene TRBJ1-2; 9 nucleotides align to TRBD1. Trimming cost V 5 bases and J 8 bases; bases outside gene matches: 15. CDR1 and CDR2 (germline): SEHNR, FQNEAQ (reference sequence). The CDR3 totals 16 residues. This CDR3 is CASSMGQGTQREGYTF. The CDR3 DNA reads TGTGCCAGCAGCATGGGACAGGGAACCCAACGAGAGGGCTACACCTTC.